The 8 T cell receptor beta chains reported below all come from one sample, sequenced in a study of T cell repertoires in cytomegalovirus infection (dated by TCRdb to between 2018 and 2021). Sequencing was performed on an Illumina HiSeq 1500. In TCRdb, the public reads were trimmed at Q25 with fastp and aligned with MiXCR, with productive beta chains retained. CDR3 protein duplicates are merged, each entry listing the most common genes and DNA. Across this sample there are hundreds of thousands of distinct CDR3 sequences, with about 33% seen only once. About a sixth of the sample lies in the top ten. These receptors are not linked to any known antigen. This sample's treatment or condition label indicates: in vitro stimulation with specific CMV peptide epitopes to enrich CMV-specific T cells. Sample: cultured PBMCs, taken from culture after CMV antigen stimulation. The source is a human donor in good health (CMV status not recorded). Some clones in this sample may be carry-over from other donors' samples.

The chain combines TRBV27 with TRBJ1-1; D gene ambiguous. CDR1 and CDR2 (germline): MNHEY, SMNVEV (reference sequence). The CDR3 is 13 amino acids. The ends were cut back, 6 bases at V and 3 bases at J, with 11 bases in the middle. The CDR3 reads CASSRSGYTEAFF. The DNA of the CDR3 is TGTGCCAGCAGCCGCAGTGGATACACTGAAGCTTTCTTT.

V is TRBV12-3 or TRBV12-4 and J is TRBJ2-3; no firm D call. The CDR3 covers 15 residues. V lost 3 bases, J lost 1 base, and 11 bases lay in between. The CDR3: CASSFYVRGTDTQYF. Here the CDR3 DNA reads TGTGCCAGCAGTTTTTACGTCCGGGGCACAGATACGCAGTATTTT.

This clonotype has a count of ten or more. The chain links TRBV7-9 to TRBJ2-1; 13 nucleotides match TRBD2. V lost 2 bases and J lost 6; bases outside the gene matches: 10. This CDR3 contains 18 residues. In germline, CDR1 is SEHNR, CDR2 FQNEAQ (reference sequence). In DNA, the CDR3 is TGTGCCAGCAGCTTATGGGACAGTGGACTAGCGGGAGTCAATGAGCAGTTCTTC. Translating it yields CASSLWDSGLAGVNEQFF.

The chain recombines TRBV27 with TRBJ1-2; the D gene is possibly TRBD1 (5 bases). CDR1 is MNHEY and CDR2 is SMNVEV in the germline V gene (reference sequence). Trimming took 3 bases from V and 7 from J, leaving 18 bases between them. The CDR3 length is 15 residues. The CDR3 sequence: CASSFPARGLCGYTF. CDR3 in DNA: TGTGCCAGCAGTTTCCCCGCAAGGGGCCTTTGTGGCTACACCTTC.

The chain carries TRBV6-4 and TRBJ1-2; D perhaps matches TRBD1 (6 bases). The germline V gene has CDR1 MRHNA and CDR2 SNTAGT. The CDR3 has 16 residues. Deletions cut 5 bases from V and 4 bases from J, with 20 bases between. The CDR3 reads CASSRSPVQGLYGYTF. As DNA, the CDR3 is TGTGCCAGCAGTCGAAGCCCCGTACAGGGCCTCTATGGCTACACCTTC.

The chain recombines TRBV12-3 or TRBV12-4 with TRBJ2-7; D not resolved. The length of the CDR3 is 11 residues. With 7 bases removed from V and 2 bases from J, the gap between germline ends came to 6 bases. The CDR3 here is CASKSAYEQYF. CDR3 DNA: TGTGCCAGCAAGAGTGCCTACGAGCAGTACTTC.

This chain links TRBV11-2 with TRBJ2-5; 7 positions match TRBD1. The length of the CDR3 is 17 residues. J was trimmed by 1 base and V by 2 bases; bases with no gene match: 10. Germline V gene lookup returns CDR1 SGHAT and CDR2 FQNNGV. Here the CDR3 DNA reads TGTGCCAGCAGCTTATTCGGGGACAGCACACCCCAAGAGACCCAGTACTTC. This gives the protein CASSLFGDSTPQETQYF.

The V call is TRBV19, the J call TRBJ2-2; D gene unclear. The CDR3 extends over 16 amino acids. Germline lookup yields CDR1 LNHDA and CDR2 SQIVND (reference sequence). The V end lost 3 bases, the J end lost 1 base, and 12 bases lay between the germline ends. The CDR3 reads CASSIRWQKNTGELFF. The CDR3 bases are TGTGCCAGTAGTATTCGGTGGCAAAAGAACACCGGGGAGCTGTTTTTT.